These 31 T cell receptor beta chains were sequenced from one sample in a study of cytomegalovirus exposure and HLA in healthy donors. Primers included in the PCR were 60 Vbeta and 13 Jbeta primers. Sequencing was performed with immunoSEQ multiplex PCR; in TCRdb, only in-frame clones are kept and a portion is missing. The data contain 150,000 to 200,000 clones, approximately 88% of them seen just once; the ten biggest clones take up about 0.25%. The specimen sequenced was PBMCs. These receptors were taken from a boy aged 5-17 years in good health and CMV-seronegative.

The chain carries TRBV27 and TRBJ1-2; D gene ambiguous. Germline V gene sequence: CDR1 MNHEY, CDR2 SMNVEV (reference sequence). This CDR3 spans 17 amino acids. With 2 bases removed from V and 4 bases from J, the gap between germline ends came to 20 bases. The CDR3 coding sequence is TGTGCCAGCAGTTTAGACCCCCGTTCTAGCCAGATCTATGGCTACACCTTC. This translates into CASSLDPRSSQIYGYTF.

The chain links TRBV28 to TRBJ1-5, with D possibly being TRBD1 (6 bases). The CDR3 runs 15 residues. V lost 6 bases, J lost 4 bases, and 16 bases lay in between. Germline V gives CDR1 MDHEN, CDR2 SYDVKM. The CDR3 here is CASSPTQGRNQPQHF. The CDR3 DNA sequence: TGTGCCAGCAGCCCAACACAGGGTCGGAATCAGCCCCAGCATTTT.

This chain uses TRBV6-1 with TRBJ2-1; 10 nucleotides match TRBD2. J was trimmed by 4 bases and V by 4 bases; bases with no gene match: 7. Germline V gives CDR1 MNHNS, CDR2 SASEGT. The length of the CDR3 is 16 residues. The CDR3 loop is CASSAASGSQYNEQFF. CDR3 DNA: TGTGCCAGCAGTGCGGCTAGCGGGAGTCAATACAATGAGCAGTTCTTC.

The gene calls are TRBV4-3 and TRBJ2-7; 9 bases are shared with TRBD2. This CDR3 is 16 amino acids long. Germline V CDR1 and CDR2: LGHNA, YSLEER. V dropped 0 bases and J dropped 2; count of bases not matched to a gene: 5. The CDR3 reads CASSQDSGGTAYEQYF. The CDR3 nucleotides are TGCGCCAGCAGCCAAGATAGCGGGGGCACAGCCTACGAGCAGTACTTC.

There are a few counts of this clone. This sample includes further DNA sequences coding for the same CDR3. The V call is TRBV9, the J call TRBJ1-5, with D perhaps TRBD1 (5 bases). V lost 0 bases and J lost 4, with 5 bases in between. In germline, CDR1 is SGDLS, CDR2 YYNGEE. The length of the CDR3 is 13 residues. CDR3 coding DNA: TGTGCCAGCAGCGTAGCAGGGAATCAGCCCCAGCATTTT. It yields the protein CASSVAGNQPQHF.

The gene calls are TRBV5-4 and TRBJ2-7; TRBD1 is a possible D gene (6 bases). CDR1 is SGHNT and CDR2 is YYREEE in the germline V gene (reference sequence). This CDR3 is built from 12 residues. Trimming removed 3 bases at V and 4 bases at J, with 8 bases between. The CDR3 spells CASSSTGYEQYF. The CDR3 coding sequence is TGTGCCAGCAGCTCAACAGGGTACGAGCAGTACTTC.

This clone was seen a single time. V and J are TRBV25-1 and TRBJ1-6; 7 bases match TRBD1. CDR1 and CDR2 from the germline V gene are MGHDK and SYGVNS. The CDR3 length is 15 residues. J lost 7 bases, V lost 1 base, and 4 bases had no gene match. The CDR3, as DNA: TGTGCCAGCAGTGAATTGACAGGGTGGAATTCACCCCTCCACTTT. Its translation is CASSELTGWNSPLHF.

DNA of the CDR3: TGTGCCAGCAGACAGTTCTATGGCTACACCTTC. This codes for CASRQFYGYTF. The chain couples TRBV28 to TRBJ1-2; D ambiguous. V was pared by 6 bases and J by 4 bases, with 6 bases between. Germline lookup yields CDR1 MDHEN and CDR2 SYDVKM. CDR3 length equals 11 residues.

This clone was counted once. The chain employs TRBV30 and TRBJ2-3; 11 bases line up with TRBD2. The trim removed 5 bases at V and 3 bases at J, leaving 4 bases unmatched. The germline V gene has CDR1 GTSNPN and CDR2 SVGIG (reference sequence). The length of the CDR3 is 14 residues. For the CDR3, the DNA is TGTGCCTGGGGGCTAGCGGGGGGAACAGATACGCAGTATTTT. Translating gives CAWGLAGGTDTQYF.

The chain links TRBV5-1 to TRBJ1-1; D is unclear. The CDR3 loop spans 14 amino acids. Germline CDR1 SGHRS, CDR2 YFSETQ. V was clipped by 4 bases and J by 0 bases, with 10 bases between them. CDR3 residues: CASSPIELNTEAFF. The DNA of the CDR3 is TGCGCCAGCAGCCCTATAGAATTGAACACTGAAGCTTTCTTT.

The CDR3 DNA sequence: TGTGCCAGCAGTCCTTACAGACTAGGAGAGACCCAGTACTTC. Its translation is CASSPYRLGETQYF. The chain links TRBV6-5 to TRBJ2-5, with D perhaps matching TRBD2 (6 bases). The CDR3 totals 14 residues. Germline CDR1 is MNHEY and CDR2 is SVGAGI. The V gene lost 5 bases and the J gene lost 4 bases, with 14 bases spanning the gap.

The V call is TRBV6-1, the J call TRBJ1-5; D is perhaps TRBD1 (6 bases). V gave up 4 bases and J gave up 1 base, with 11 bases separating them. The V gene's germline CDR1 is MNHNS and CDR2 SASEGT. The CDR3 covers 15 residues. CDR3 in amino acids: CASSGQVVSNQPQHF. CDR3 coding DNA: TGTGCCAGCAGTGGACAGGTTGTCAGCAATCAGCCCCAGCATTTT.

V is TRBV11-2 and J is TRBJ2-1, with 13 bases that match TRBD2. V lost 5 bases, J lost 2 bases, and 9 bases stayed unmatched. The CDR3 is 18 residues long. Germline lookup yields CDR1 SGHAT and CDR2 FQNNGV. DNA of the CDR3: TGTGCCAGCAGCCGCCCCCGTGGACTAGCGGGAGCCTACAATGAGCAGTTCTTC. Its protein product is CASSRPRGLAGAYNEQFF.

J is TRBJ2-5 and V is TRBV10-3, with 8 bases fitting TRBD2. The CDR3 length is 14 residues. CDR1 and CDR2 from the germline V gene are ENHRY and SYGVKD. Trimming cost V 6 bases and J 9 bases; bases outside gene matches: 12. CDR3: CAIRDRDTGGAQYF. The CDR3 DNA reads as TGTGCCATCAGGGACCGGGACACCGGGGGGGCCCAGTACTTC.

V usage is TRBV30 and J usage is TRBJ2-7; 8 bases line up with TRBD2. CDR1 and CDR2 from the germline V gene are GTSNPN and SVGIG (reference sequence). V shed 7 bases, J shed 0 bases, and the junction held 5 bases outside the gene matches. The CDR3 is 13 residues long. This chain's CDR3 is CAYGGGSSYEQYF. The CDR3 DNA follows: TGTGCCTACGGGGGGGGGAGCTCCTACGAGCAGTACTTC. The full variable domain, with the rest looked up from reference TRBV30 and TRBJ2-7, is SQTIHQWPATLVQPVGSPLSLECTVEGTSNPNLYWYRQAAGRGLQLLFYSVGIGQISSEVPQNLSASRPQDRQFILSSKKLLLSDSGFYLCAYGGGSSYEQYFGPGTRLTVT.

The J gene is TRBJ1-2, the V gene TRBV9; D unresolved. CDR1 is SGDLS and CDR2 is YYNGEE in the germline V gene. The CDR3 runs 12 residues. The ends were cut back, 5 bases at V and 6 bases at J, with 11 bases in the middle. CDR3 sequence (DNA): TGTGCCAGCAGTACCCGAGGGAATGGCTACACCTTC. Encoded protein: CASSTRGNGYTF.

The chain is built from TRBV9 and TRBJ1-6, with 7 positions matching TRBD1. The CDR3 totals 16 residues. After removal of 1 base from V and 2 bases from J, the junction contained 3 bases not matched to a gene. The germline gives CDR1 SGDLS, CDR2 YYNGEE. CDR3 loop: CASSVRDRPYNSPLHF. The DNA of the CDR3 is TGTGCCAGCAGCGTACGGGACAGACCCTATAATTCACCCCTCCACTTT.

The chain employs TRBV21-1 and TRBJ2-1; the tabulated D call, TRBD2, remains unverified against the DNA. TRBV21-1 represents a pseudogene. CDR3 size: 16 residues. For the CDR3, the DNA is TGTGCCAGCAGCAAAGGGGGGCGGGGGACCTACAATGAGCAGTTCTTC. Translated: CASSKGGRGTYNEQFF.

V usage is TRBV29-1 and J usage is TRBJ2-5; D is ambiguous. The germline gives CDR1 SQVTM, CDR2 ANQGSEA. Trimming removed 3 bases from V and 5 bases from J, with 4 bases in between. The CDR3 has 10 residues. The CDR3 is CSVDRETQYF. CDR3 DNA: TGCAGCGTTGACCGGGAGACCCAGTACTTC.

The V gene is TRBV11-2, the J gene TRBJ2-7; 7 bases map to TRBD2. The germline V gene encodes CDR1 SGHAT and CDR2 FQNNGV. The CDR3 spans 14 residues. V was clipped by 5 bases and J by 5 bases; unmatched bases: 9. CDR3 DNA: TGTGCCAGCAGCAAAACGGGAGGTCTCGACGAGCAGTACTTC. It specifies CASSKTGGLDEQYF.

The chain recombines TRBV19 with TRBJ1-2; TRBD1 might be the D (5 bases). From germline, CDR1 is LNHDA and CDR2 SQIVND (reference sequence). The V and J ends lost 5 bases and 8 bases respectively, with 15 bases between them. The CDR3 contains 13 residues. The CDR3 is CASSRGRDAGYTF. DNA for the CDR3: TGTGCCAGTAGTCGGGGGAGGGATGCCGGCTACACCTTC.

Regarding this clone: An end of the junction differs from the germline gene, which may be a read error. The J gene is TRBJ2-1, the V gene TRBV6-1, with D perhaps matching TRBD1 (6 bases). The CDR3 is 12 residues long. Germline V lookup: CDR1 MNHNS, CDR2 SASEGT. CDR3 loop: CASSKQGNERFF. The CDR3 nucleotides are TGTGCCAGCAGTAAACAGGGCAATGAGCGGTTCTTC.

The CDR3 protein is CASKTSGSSNEQFF. Here the CDR3 DNA reads TGTGCCAGCAAAACTAGCGGGAGCTCCAATGAGCAGTTCTTC. V gene TRBV6-4 combines with J gene TRBJ2-1, with TRBD2 identical over 11 bases. The CDR3 is made up of 14 amino acids. Germline assignment: CDR1 MRHNA and CDR2 SNTAGT. Trimming cost V 7 bases and J 6 bases; bases outside gene matches: 5.

The chain couples TRBV29-1 to TRBJ1-6; D unclear. CDR3 length equals 13 residues. V gave up 1 base and J gave up 10 bases, with 11 bases separating them. CDR1 is SQVTM and CDR2 is ANQGSEA in the germline V gene. The chain's CDR3 is CSVEGERVSPLHF. For the CDR3, the DNA is TGCAGCGTTGAAGGTGAGCGGGTCTCACCCCTCCACTTT.

V is TRBV2 and J is TRBJ1-5; D is ambiguous. V lost 3 bases and J 5 bases, leaving 20 bases between the germline ends. CDR3 size: 17 residues. Germline lookup yields CDR1 SNHLY and CDR2 FYNNEI. The CDR3 region has the DNA TGTGCCAGCAGTGATTATCTTATCGGGGTATCGGATCAGCCCCAGCATTTT. The encoded protein is CASSDYLIGVSDQPQHF.

As DNA, the CDR3 is TGTGCCAGCAGCCCCGCGCCGGGGGGGACCCAGTACTTC. Amino acid sequence: CASSPAPGGTQYF. The chain combines TRBV11-3 with TRBJ2-5; TRBD2 matches at 7 bases. Germline V gene data show CDR1 as SGHNT and CDR2 as YENEEA. This CDR3 has 13 amino acids. The ends lost 5 bases at V and 7 bases at J; junction bases unmatched: 7. Full variable domain (outside the CDR3, taken from reference TRBV11-3 and TRBJ2-5): EAGVVQSPRYKIIEKKQPVAFWCNPISGHNTLYWYLQNLGQGPELLIRYENEEAVDDSQLPKDRFSAERLKGVDSTLKIQPAELGDSAVYLCASSPAPGGTQYFGPGTRLLVL.

This chain's CDR3 is CASSQMTGDSYEQYF. DNA of the CDR3: TGTGCCAGCAGCCAAATGACAGGGGATTCCTACGAGCAGTACTTC. V gene TRBV14 combines with J gene TRBJ2-7; 8 bases line up with TRBD1. V shed 2 bases and J 1 base; nucleotides not matched to a gene: 4. The length of the CDR3 is 15 residues. Germline-derived CDR1 and CDR2 are SGHDN and FVKESK.

The chain couples TRBV5-1 to TRBJ1-4, with D possibly TRBD1 on 5 matching bases. Trimming took off 3 bases at V and 0 bases at J, with 6 bases between the two ends. Germline lookup yields CDR1 SGHRS and CDR2 YFSETQ. There are 14 residues in the CDR3. CDR3: CASSWGATNEKLFF. CDR3 nucleotides: TGCGCCAGCAGCTGGGGGGCAACTAATGAAAAACTGTTTTTT.

The chain is built from TRBV28 and TRBJ1-5; 11 positions match TRBD1. This CDR3 region has 16 residues. With 3 bases clipped from V and 4 bases from J, the junction kept 5 bases outside the gene matches. Germline CDR1 and CDR2: MDHEN and SYDVKM. CDR3 DNA sequence: TGTGCCAGCAGTTTTGGGACAGGGGGACGGAATCAGCCCCAGCATTTT. It codes for CASSFGTGGRNQPQHF.

This chain uses TRBV11-2 with TRBJ1-3; TRBD1 agrees at 9 bases. The V gene end was trimmed by 5 bases and the J gene end by 3 bases; junction bases not matched to a gene: 5. Germline V lookup: CDR1 SGHAT, CDR2 FQNNGV. The CDR3 has 15 amino acids. CDR3 sequence reads: CASSRRTGVGNTIYF. In DNA, the CDR3 is TGTGCCAGCAGCCGTAGGACAGGGGTTGGAAACACCATATATTTT.

J is TRBJ1-3 and V is TRBV29-1, with D maybe TRBD1 (5 bases). Trimming left V 7 bases short and J 0 bases short, with 13 bases between. Germline V gives CDR1 SQVTM, CDR2 ANQGSEA. This CDR3 spans 14 amino acids. The CDR3 spells CSAARDLSGNTIYF. The CDR3 DNA sequence: TGCAGCGCGGCCAGGGATCTCTCTGGAAACACCATATATTTT.